This T cell receptor beta chain appears in the sequencing data of a study of regulatory T cells in long-lasting Graves disease. Time point noted: persistent/refractory GD, antithyroid drugs over 5 years with positive TRAb. From RNA extracted from PBMCs, the TCR library was made. Libraries of TCR beta came from iRepertoire HTBI primers plus Arm-PCR of CDR3 regions. TCRdb processed the multiplex PCR reads anew with MiXCR; each CDR3 protein has one entry. The sample lists roughly 300,000 distinct CDR3 sequences; 22% were seen once. This clonotype was recorded many times. The CDR3 extends over 14 amino acids. V was clipped by 3 bases and J by 4 bases, with 12 bases between them. Germline CDR1 is MDHEN and CDR2 is SYDVKM.

The TCR comes from a female donor with Graves disease. The source material was peripheral blood mononuclear cells (PBMCs), sampled when the disease was refractory, from a patient treated with antithyroid drugs. The rearrangement uses TRBV28 and TRBJ2-5; D is ambiguous. The CDR3 is CASSFEAAPETQYF. The CDR3 DNA reads TGTGCCAGCAGTTTTGAGGCGGCGCCAGAGACCCAGTACTTC.